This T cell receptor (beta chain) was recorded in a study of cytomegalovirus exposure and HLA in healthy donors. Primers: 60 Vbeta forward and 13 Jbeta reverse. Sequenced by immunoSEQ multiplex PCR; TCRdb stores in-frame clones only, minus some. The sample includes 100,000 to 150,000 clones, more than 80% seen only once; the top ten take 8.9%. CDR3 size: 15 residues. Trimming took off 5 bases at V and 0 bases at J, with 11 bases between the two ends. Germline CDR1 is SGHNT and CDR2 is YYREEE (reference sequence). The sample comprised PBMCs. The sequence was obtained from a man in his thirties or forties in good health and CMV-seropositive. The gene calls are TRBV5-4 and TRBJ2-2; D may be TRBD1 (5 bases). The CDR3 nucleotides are TGTGCCAGCAGTTCGGGCAGGGCGAACACCGGGGAGCTGTTTTTT. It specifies CASSSGRANTGELFF.